A single sample is the source of the 8 T cell receptor beta chains below, sequenced in a study of T cell responses to AZD1222 COVID-19 vaccine. The repertoire was sequenced with immunoSEQ multiplex PCR; TCRdb's copy has only in-frame clones and lacks some. The table has around 89,000 clones, approximately 91% seen once. The sequences come from peripheral blood, collected on day 0 of AZD1222 vaccination. These receptors were collected from an adult in good health.

The V and J genes are TRBV6-5 and TRBJ2-7; TRBD1 aligns across 7 bases. The length of the CDR3 is 15 residues. V lost 2 bases and J lost 5; bases outside the gene matches: 9. Per germline, CDR1 MNHEY and CDR2 SVGAGI. The CDR3 sequence: CASSYGRGTLHEQYF. Here the CDR3 DNA reads TGTGCCAGCAGTTACGGCAGGGGGACGCTACACGAGCAGTACTTC.

V and J are TRBV5-1 and TRBJ1-1; possible D gene TRBD1, 5 bases. Per the germline V gene, CDR1 is SGHRS and CDR2 is YFSETQ. There are 15 residues in the CDR3. Trimming removed 4 bases from V and 3 bases from J, with 16 bases in between. CDR3 sequence: CASSLIPRADTEAFF. In DNA form, the CDR3 reads TGCGCCAGCAGCCTAATACCCAGGGCTGACACTGAAGCTTTCTTT. The full variable domain, with the rest looked up from reference TRBV5-1 and TRBJ1-1, is KAGVTQTPRYLIKTRGQQVTLSCSPISGHRSVSWYQQTPGQGLQFLFEYFSETQRNKGNFPGRFSGRQFSNSRSEMNVSTLELGDSALYLCASSLIPRADTEAFFGQGTRLTVV.

The chain employs TRBV13 and TRBJ1-6; TRBD1 aligns across 7 bases. V lost 4 bases and J lost 2; bases outside the gene matches: 2. This CDR3 contains 15 residues. Germline assignment: CDR1 PRHDT and CDR2 FYEKMQ (reference sequence). For the CDR3, the DNA is TGTGCCAGCAGCTCCGGACAGGCCTATAATTCACCCCTCCACTTT. The encoded protein is CASSSGQAYNSPLHF.

V is TRBV4-3 and J is TRBJ2-3, with D possibly TRBD2 on 7 matching bases. The CDR3 is 16 amino acids. Germline CDR1 and CDR2: LGHNA and YSLEER. Trimming stripped 2 bases from V and 0 bases from J, with 12 bases between. In nucleotides, the CDR3 is TGCGCCAGCAGCCAAATCGCGGGGGCAAGCACAGATACGCAGTATTTT. Translating it yields CASSQIAGASTDTQYF.

The chain employs TRBV5-1 and TRBJ2-1, with 8 bases identical to TRBD2. The CDR3 length is 14 residues. Trimming cost V 6 bases and J 0 bases; bases outside gene matches: 2. The germline V gene encodes CDR1 SGHRS and CDR2 YFSETQ. CDR3: CASIRGGSYNEQFF. The CDR3 bases are TGCGCCAGCATCCGGGGGGGCTCCTACAATGAGCAGTTCTTC.

V gene TRBV7-9 combines with J gene TRBJ1-4, with D perhaps TRBD1 (6 bases). With 5 bases removed from V and 0 bases from J, the gap between germline ends came to 16 bases. The germline gives CDR1 SEHNR, CDR2 FQNEAQ (reference sequence). This CDR3 has 17 residues. The CDR3 region has the DNA TGTGCCAGCAGCCTCTGGGGGGGGCAGGCAACTAATGAAAAACTGTTTTTT. As protein: CASSLWGGQATNEKLFF.

This clone came up once. This chain connects TRBV18 to TRBJ1-1, with D perhaps TRBD1 (5 bases). This CDR3 region has 14 residues. The ends were cut back, 1 base at V and 4 bases at J, with 10 bases in the middle. CDR1 is KGHSH and CDR2 is LQKENI in the germline V gene. The chain's CDR3 is CASSPLRGVTEAFF. CDR3 nucleotides: TGTGCCAGCTCACCACTCCGGGGCGTCACTGAAGCTTTCTTT. Based on the CDR3 plus reference TRBV18 and TRBJ1-1, the full variable domain is NAGVMQNPRHLVRRRGQEARLRCSPMKGHSHVYWYRQLPEEGLKFMVYLQKENIIDESGMPKERFSAEFPKEGPSILRIQQVVRGDSAAYFCASSPLRGVTEAFFGQGTRLTVV.

This chain joins TRBV11-2 and TRBJ2-3; 8 bases line up with TRBD2. Germline CDR1 is SGHAT and CDR2 is FQNNGV. The CDR3 runs 16 residues. Trimming removed 1 base from V and 8 bases from J; junction bases left unmatched: 11. CDR3 bases: TGTGCCAGCAGCTTAGTTCCCGGGGGGGCACCGGGTACGCAGTATTTT. Translation gives CASSLVPGGAPGTQYF.